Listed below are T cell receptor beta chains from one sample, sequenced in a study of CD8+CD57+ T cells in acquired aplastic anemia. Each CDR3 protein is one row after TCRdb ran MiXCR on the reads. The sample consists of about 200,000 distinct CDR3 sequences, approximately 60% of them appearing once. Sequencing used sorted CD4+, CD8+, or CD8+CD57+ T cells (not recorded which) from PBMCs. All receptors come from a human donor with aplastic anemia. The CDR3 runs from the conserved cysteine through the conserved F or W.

cdr3_aa: CASSLAGQGDYGYTF
v_call: TRBV7-2
j_call: TRBJ1-2

cdr3_aa: CASSQEHSMLSGYTF
v_call: TRBV4-3
j_call: TRBJ1-2

cdr3_aa: CATSDSTGADTQYF
v_call: TRBV24-1
j_call: TRBJ2-3

cdr3_aa: CATNEGSYEQYF
v_call: TRBV7-2
j_call: TRBJ2-7

cdr3_aa: CASSVGEGRYEQYF
v_call: TRBV9
j_call: TRBJ2-7

cdr3_aa: CASSLTRTGNEQYF
v_call: TRBV7-3
j_call: TRBJ2-7

cdr3_aa: CAAHDGTDVASPLHF
v_call: TRBV10-3
j_call: TRBJ1-6

cdr3_aa: CASSSNGGRGETPEAFF
v_call: TRBV7-9
j_call: TRBJ1-1

cdr3_aa: CASSLGARGQYF
v_call: TRBV5-5
j_call: TRBJ2-3

cdr3_aa: CSARGASDQGLLNEQFF
v_call: TRBV20-1
j_call: TRBJ2-1

cdr3_aa: CASTLMASGGLDTQYF
v_call: TRBV2
j_call: TRBJ2-3

cdr3_aa: CASSIFGDGGLEQYF
v_call: TRBV19
j_call: TRBJ2-7

cdr3_aa: CASSKEGRTEAFF
v_call: TRBV3-1
j_call: TRBJ1-1

cdr3_aa: CSVEFNYNEQFF
v_call: TRBV29-1
j_call: TRBJ2-1

cdr3_aa: CASSDSEGRQETQYF
v_call: TRBV6-4
j_call: TRBJ2-5

cdr3_aa: CAISSGQGAYEQYF
v_call: TRBV10-3
j_call: TRBJ2-7

cdr3_aa: CASSSRVLWAEAFF
v_call: TRBV2
j_call: TRBJ1-1

cdr3_aa: CASTRDGAYEQYF
v_call: TRBV5-1
j_call: TRBJ2-7

cdr3_aa: CASSYSAGYEQYF
v_call: TRBV7-6
j_call: TRBJ2-7

cdr3_aa: CASSEDRNTEAFF
v_call: TRBV7-3
j_call: TRBJ1-1

cdr3_aa: CASERYGGDTGELFF
v_call: TRBV9
j_call: TRBJ2-2

cdr3_aa: CASTRTGNSPLHF
v_call: TRBV10-3
j_call: TRBJ1-6